A selection of T cell receptor beta chains follows, all from one sample in a study of blood T cell repertoires in COVID-19. Assay: immunoSEQ multiplex PCR; the TCRdb copy retains only in-frame clones and omits some. The table lists 250,000 to 350,000 clones, 70% to 90% of them singletons. Sequencing was done on a sample of peripheral blood. The receptors come from a woman aged 30 to 39 who had recovered from COVID-19. CDR3s include the opening cysteine and the closing phenylalanine or tryptophan. The D gene is left open where the match is weak. Only some rows state a clone size, as once, few, many or a class for expanded clones.

clone_size,d_call,v_call,j_call,cdr3_aa,cdr3_nt
.,TRBD2,TRBV5-1,TRBJ2-3,CASSLSGGLQDTQYF,TGCGCCAGCAGCCTATCGGGGGGGTTGCAAGATACGCAGTATTTT
.,.,TRBV4-3,TRBJ2-6,CASSQVLAGLTGANVLTF,TGCGCCAGCAGCCAAGTTCTTGCAGGGCTTACTGGGGCCAACGTCCTGACTTTC
.,TRBD1,TRBV9,TRBJ2-1,CASSVAGGTSYNEQFF,TGTGCCAGCAGCGTGGCAGGGGGTACCTCCTACAATGAGCAGTTCTTC
.,.,TRBV28,TRBJ1-6,CASGGADNNSPLHF,TGTGCCAGCGGGGGGGCCGATAATAATTCACCCCTCCACTTT
.,.,TRBV7-9,TRBJ2-7,CASSSTAYPSYEQYF,TGTGCCAGCAGCTCCACAGCTTACCCTTCCTACGAGCAGTACTTC
.,.,TRBV7-2,TRBJ1-2,CASTPPVRGYGYTF,TGTGCCAGCACCCCTCCCGTACGGGGCTATGGCTACACCTTC
.,TRBD2,TRBV11-3,TRBJ2-2,CASTGGGAGTGELFF,TGTGCCAGCACCGGCGGGGGGGCGGGCACCGGGGAGCTGTTTTTT
.,.,TRBV18,TRBJ1-2,CASSPGNQGHGYTF,TGTGCCAGCTCACCAGGGAATCAGGGCCATGGCTACACCTTC
.,.,TRBV6-2/TRBV6-3,TRBJ1-6,CASSPLSAINSPLHF,TGTGCCAGCAGCCCTTTGTCAGCGATAAATTCACCCCTCCACTTT
.,.,TRBV29-1,TRBJ2-7,CSAGTAYEQYF,TGCAGCGCCGGGACTGCCTACGAGCAGTACTTC
once,TRBD2,TRBV11-1,TRBJ2-7,CASSLRRGTPDYEQYF,TGTGCCAGCAGCTTGCGGCGGGGGACCCCCGATTACGAGCAGTACTTC
.,.,TRBV7-2,TRBJ2-3,CASSLAGGTATQYF,TGTGCCAGCAGCTTAGCAGGCGGGACGGCTACGCAGTATTTT
.,TRBD1,TRBV30,TRBJ2-3,CAWGTGDGTDTQYF,TGTGCCTGGGGTACAGGGGACGGCACAGATACGCAGTATTTT
.,TRBD2,TRBV7-9,TRBJ2-2,CASSSPGLATGELFF,TGTGCCAGCAGCTCTCCGGGACTAGCGACCGGGGAGCTGTTTTTT
.,TRBD2,TRBV7-2,TRBJ2-7,CASSFHMAGGPREQYF,TGTGCCAGCAGCTTCCACATGGCGGGAGGGCCGAGGGAGCAGTACTTC
few,.,TRBV30,TRBJ1-3,CAWSFVGGITIYF,TGTGCCTGGAGCTTTGTAGGAGGGATCACCATATATTTT
.,TRBD1,TRBV28,TRBJ2-7,CASSLPGQGGYEQYF,TGTGCCAGCAGTTTGCCGGGACAGGGGGGCTACGAGCAGTACTTC
.,TRBD1,TRBV5-6,TRBJ1-2,CASSSGTGNDGYTF,TGTGCCAGCAGCTCCGGGACAGGGAACGATGGCTACACCTTC
.,TRBD1,TRBV6-5,TRBJ1-4,CASRGQGGEKLFF,TGTGCCAGCAGGGGACAGGGGGGTGAAAAACTGTTTTTT
few,.,TRBV3-1/TRBV3-2,TRBJ2-7,CASSQAVYEQYF,TGTGCCAGCAGCCAAGCTGTCTACGAGCAGTACTTC
.,.,TRBV27,TRBJ2-7,CASRNAGTESYEQYF,TGTGCCAGCAGAAACGCGGGGACAGAAAGTTACGAGCAGTACTTC
.,.,TRBV21-1,TRBJ2-1,CASSKASGLAGDLGNEQFF,TGTGCCAGCAGCAAAGCCAGTGGACTAGCGGGAGACCTCGGCAATGAGCAGTTCTTC
.,.,TRBV5-1,TRBJ2-7,CASSAGVYEQYF,TGCGCCAGCAGTGCAGGGGTCTACGAGCAGTACTTC
.,TRBD1,TRBV27,TRBJ2-5,CASSPRQGAPGETQYF,TGTGCCAGCAGTCCCCGACAGGGGGCCCCCGGTGAGACCCAGTACTTC
.,.,TRBV7-9,TRBJ2-5,CASSLTSYQETQYF,TGTGCCAGCAGCCTCACTTCGTACCAAGAGACCCAGTACTTC
.,TRBD1,TRBV7-2,TRBJ1-6,CASSHTGGTGHNSPLHF,TGTGCCAGCAGCCACACAGGGGGGACAGGTCACAATTCACCCCTCCACTTT
.,.,TRBV4-1,TRBJ1-4,CASSQDPAGWTNEKLFF,TGCGCCAGCAGCCAGGATCCCGCAGGGTGGACTAATGAAAAACTGTTTTTT
.,.,TRBV5-1,TRBJ2-7,CASAVGDAYPRNYEQYF,TGCGCCAGCGCGGTAGGCGACGCGTACCCGAGAAACTACGAGCAGTACTTC
once,TRBD2,TRBV13,TRBJ2-3,CASSSSGEGDTQYF,TGTGCCAGCTCCTCTAGCGGTGAAGGAGATACGCAGTATTTT
.,TRBD2,TRBV3-1/TRBV3-2,TRBJ2-3,CASSPSRGDSDTQYF,TGTGCCAGCAGCCCTTCGCGGGGGGACTCAGATACGCAGTATTTT
.,TRBD2,TRBV12-5,TRBJ2-4,CASGLAGEKNIQYF,TGTGCTAGTGGACTAGCGGGGGAAAAAAACATTCAGTACTTC
.,TRBD1,TRBV18,TRBJ1-6,CASSQETGRSSPLHF,TGTGCCAGCTCACAAGAGACAGGGAGGAGTTCACCCCTCCACTTT
.,.,TRBV12-3/TRBV12-4,TRBJ1-1,CASSLGRNTEAFF,TGTGCCAGCAGTTTGGGGAGAAACACTGAAGCTTTCTTT
.,.,TRBV27,TRBJ1-2,CASSNLGGSYGYTF,TGTGCCAGCAGCAACCTGGGAGGGTCCTATGGCTACACCTTC
.,TRBD2,TRBV5-1,TRBJ2-1,CASSLRLASNEQFF,TGCGCCAGCAGCTTAAGACTAGCTAGCAATGAGCAGTTCTTC
.,.,TRBV3-1/TRBV3-2,TRBJ2-2,CASSQGGLYTGELFF,TGTGCCAGCAGCCAAGGAGGGTTGTACACCGGGGAGCTGTTTTTT
.,.,TRBV2,TRBJ1-2,CASSGEGLPTF,TGTGCCAGCAGTGGAGAGGGTTTACCCACCTTC
.,TRBD1,TRBV30,TRBJ1-1,CAWTGGTDEAFF,TGTGCCTGGACTGGAGGGACAGATGAAGCTTTCTTT
.,.,TRBV6-5,TRBJ1-4,CASSRAQGVEKLFF,TGTGCCAGCAGCCGTGCACAGGGTGTAGAGAAACTGTTTTTT
.,.,TRBV6-2/TRBV6-3,TRBJ2-7,CASSYPVLEQYF,TGTGCCAGCAGTTACCCGGTGTTGGAGCAGTACTTC
.,TRBD2,TRBV19,TRBJ2-3,CASSTNPARAGLTDTQYF,TGTGCCAGTAGCACCAACCCCGCAAGAGCGGGGCTCACAGATACGCAGTATTTT
.,TRBD1,TRBV7-2,TRBJ1-2,CASSLGTGNYGYTF,TGTGCCAGCAGCCTCGGGACAGGGAACTATGGCTACACCTTC
.,.,TRBV7-2,TRBJ1-1,CASSFRGAGTEAFF,TGTGCCAGCAGCTTCCGGGGCGCGGGGACTGAAGCTTTCTTT
.,TRBD1,TRBV5-4,TRBJ2-7,CASSAGQGGNSYEQYF,TGTGCCAGCAGCGCCGGACAGGGGGGGAATTCCTACGAGCAGTACTTC